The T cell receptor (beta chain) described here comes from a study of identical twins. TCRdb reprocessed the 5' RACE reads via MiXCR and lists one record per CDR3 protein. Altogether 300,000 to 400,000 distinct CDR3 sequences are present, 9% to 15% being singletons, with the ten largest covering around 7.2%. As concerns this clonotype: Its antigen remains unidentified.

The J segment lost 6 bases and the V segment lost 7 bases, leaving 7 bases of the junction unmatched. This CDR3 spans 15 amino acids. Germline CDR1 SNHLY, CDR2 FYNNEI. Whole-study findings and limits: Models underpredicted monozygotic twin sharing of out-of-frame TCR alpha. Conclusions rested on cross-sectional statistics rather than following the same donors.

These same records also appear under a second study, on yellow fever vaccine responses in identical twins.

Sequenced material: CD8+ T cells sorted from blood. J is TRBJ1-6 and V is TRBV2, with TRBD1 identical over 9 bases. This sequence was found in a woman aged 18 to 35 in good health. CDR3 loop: CASIRDRESNSPLHF. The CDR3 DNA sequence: TGTGCCAGCATCCGGGACAGGGAATCTAATTCACCCCTCCACTTT.